Presented here are 26 T cell receptor beta chains from one specimen sequenced in a study of regulatory T cells in long-lasting Graves disease. The TCR beta library used iRepertoire HTBI primers with Arm-PCR amplification of CDR3. Using its own MiXCR run on the multiplex PCR reads, TCRdb lists one record per CDR3 protein. This table has about 530,000 distinct CDR3 sequences, about 16% appearing once. Regarding time point: newly diagnosed GD, antithyroid drugs for less than 3 months. TCR sequences were obtained from RNA taken from PBMCs. This sample was also put to use in a study of T cells in Graves' hyperthyroidism and ophthalmopathy.

Sequences were derived from peripheral blood mononuclear cells (PBMCs), sampled at new diagnosis, from a patient treated with antithyroid drugs. The receptors derive from a woman aged 35-65 years with Graves disease.

This clonotype has ten or more counts. The chain uses TRBV12-3 or TRBV12-4 and TRBJ2-7, with a tentative D call TRBD1 (5 bases). The CDR3 sequence is 15 residues long. The V and J ends lost 6 bases and 6 bases respectively, with 21 bases between them. CDR3 amino acids: CASSPRAGYILEQYF. DNA for the CDR3: TGTGCCAGCAGCCCCCGGGCAGGGTACATCCTCGAGCAGTACTTC.

This chain joins TRBV3-1 and TRBJ2-7; 12 bases agree with TRBD2. V lost 4 bases to trimming and J lost 5 bases; unmatched junction nucleotides: 9. The CDR3 length is 16 residues. CDR1 LGHDT and CDR2 YNNKEL come from the germline V gene (reference sequence). The CDR3 here is CASSPSPSGGGNEQYF. DNA of the CDR3: TGTGCCAGCAGCCCATCCCCTAGCGGGGGGGGTAACGAGCAGTACTTC.

As for this clonotype: A much larger clonotype is one base distant, so this may be a read error. J is TRBJ2-1 and V is TRBV3-1; D perhaps matches TRBD2 (6 bases). Germline V gene sequence: CDR1 LGHDT, CDR2 YNNKEL (reference sequence). This CDR3 is built from 14 residues. V was shortened by 7 bases and J by 7 bases, with 17 bases between the two germline ends. CDR3 region: CASTPGLMGNEQFF. The CDR3 DNA reads TGTGCCAGCACCCCCGGACTAATGGGGAATGAGCAGTTCTTC.

This clonotype was seen at least ten times. The gene calls are TRBV13 and TRBJ2-7; possibly TRBD1 for D (6 bases). The V gene lost 4 bases and the J gene lost 3 bases, with 10 bases spanning the gap. The CDR3 length is 13 residues. Looked up from germline, CDR1 is PRHDT and CDR2 is FYEKMQ (reference sequence). CDR3 nucleotides: TGTGCCAGCAGCTCCCAACAGGGCTACGAGCAGTACTTC. It is translated as CASSSQQGYEQYF.

The chain joins TRBV6-2 or TRBV6-3 to TRBJ1-2; D perhaps matches TRBD1 (5 bases). This CDR3 spans 12 amino acids. V lost 8 bases and J lost 3, with 10 bases in between. The germline gives CDR1 MNHEY, CDR2 SVGEGT. CDR3 region: CASWEGDYGYTF. The CDR3 DNA sequence: TGTGCCAGCTGGGAAGGGGACTATGGCTACACCTTC.

This clonotype showed up just a few times. The chain is built from TRBV12-3 or TRBV12-4 and TRBJ2-7, with D perhaps matching TRBD2 (6 bases). The germline V and J ends were trimmed by 3 bases and 5 bases, with 11 bases remaining between them. This CDR3 comprises 13 residues. This CDR3 reads CASSFWDSNEQYF. DNA for the CDR3: TGTGCCAGCAGTTTCTGGGACTCGAACGAGCAGTACTTC.

There are a few counts of this clonotype. V is TRBV6-1 and J is TRBJ2-5; a possible D gene is TRBD2 (5 bases). This CDR3 is 13 amino acids long. Germline assignment: CDR1 MNHNS and CDR2 SASEGT. Trimming pared 6 bases from V and 4 bases from J, leaving 12 bases between. DNA of the CDR3: TGTGCCAGCAGCTCCCGGGGTTCAGAGACCCAGTACTTC. Protein product: CASSSRGSETQYF.

This clonotype was counted only a few times. The CDR3 DNA follows: TGTGCCAGCAGTGAAGTAGTTATGGCAGGGGGCGCCTACGAGCAGTACTTC. Protein sequence: CASSEVVMAGGAYEQYF. V usage is TRBV2 and J usage is TRBJ2-7; 8 positions agree with TRBD1. Looked up from germline, CDR1 is SNHLY and CDR2 is FYNNEI. The CDR3 is 17 amino acids. V was clipped by 1 base and J by 2 bases; unmatched bases: 10. Supplemented by reference TRBV2 and TRBJ2-7, the full variable domain reads EPEVTQTPSHQVTQMGQEVILRCVPISNHLYFYWYRQILGQKVEFLVSFYNNEISEKSEIFDDQFSVERPDGSNFTLKIRSTKLEDSAMYFCASSEVVMAGGAYEQYFGPGTRLTVT.

This clonotype was counted only a few times. This chain links TRBV5-1 with TRBJ1-2; 7 bases agree with TRBD1. V lost 0 bases and J lost 5; bases outside the gene matches: 13. The CDR3 loop spans 17 amino acids. CDR1 and CDR2 from the germline V gene are SGHRS and YFSETQ. CDR3 protein: CASSLESAGGNRYGYTF. CDR3 sequence (DNA): TGCGCCAGCAGCTTGGAGAGCGCAGGGGGGAATCGGTATGGCTACACCTTC.

There are many counts of this clonotype. The V call is TRBV7-3, the J call TRBJ2-3; D is ambiguous. This CDR3 has 13 amino acids. Germline V gives CDR1 SGHTA, CDR2 FQGTGA. Trimming stripped 5 bases from V and 0 bases from J, with 6 bases between. The CDR3 sequence is CASSPTSTDTQYF. CDR3 bases: TGTGCCAGCAGCCCTACCAGCACAGATACGCAGTATTTT.

This clonotype was counted at least ten times. The chain has TRBV12-3 or TRBV12-4 and TRBJ1-1; TRBD1 matches 9 bases. V trimming: 6 bases; J trimming: 4 bases; junction bases outside the gene matches: 6. There are 14 residues in the CDR3. The CDR3 protein is CASSQTGGGTEAFF. For the CDR3, the DNA is TGTGCCAGCAGCCAGACAGGGGGAGGCACTGAAGCTTTCTTT.

This chain uses TRBV14 with TRBJ2-5; 7 bases agree with TRBD2. J was trimmed by 1 base and V by 0 bases; bases with no gene match: 8. The germline gives CDR1 SGHDN, CDR2 FVKESK. CDR3 length equals 17 residues. In DNA form, the CDR3 reads TGTGCCAGCAGCCAAGATCCGAAGCGGGGTCTCCAAGAGACCCAGTACTTC. Translating it yields CASSQDPKRGLQETQYF.

V usage is TRBV6-1 and J usage is TRBJ2-7; TRBD1 is a possible D gene (5 bases). CDR1 is MNHNS, CDR2 SASEGT, per germline. Trimming took 2 bases from V and 4 from J, leaving 15 bases between them. The CDR3 covers 15 residues. The CDR3 protein is CASSEPSAGLYEQYF. As DNA, the CDR3 is TGTGCCAGCAGTGAACCTTCGGCAGGGTTGTACGAGCAGTACTTC.

This clonotype was seen repeatedly, ten times or more. The chain carries TRBV3-1 and TRBJ2-1; TRBD1 agrees at 7 bases. Germline CDR1 is LGHDT and CDR2 is YNNKEL (reference sequence). The ends lost 1 base at V and 5 bases at J; junction bases unmatched: 14. The CDR3 spans 18 residues. CDR3 in DNA: TGTGCCAGCAGCCAAGCTCCGGGTCCGACAGGGAGAGACAATGAGCAGTTCTTC. It codes for CASSQAPGPTGRDNEQFF.

V is TRBV28 and J is TRBJ2-1, with 8 nucleotides matching TRBD1. Germline loops: CDR1 MDHEN, CDR2 SYDVKM. This CDR3 region has 16 residues. The ends lost 7 bases at V and 1 base at J; junction bases unmatched: 9. CDR3 coding DNA: TGTGCCAGCACCAGTTCAGGGGGCTGGTCCTACAATGAGCAGTTCTTC. Amino acid sequence: CASTSSGGWSYNEQFF.

Of note for this clonotype: A much larger clone sits a single nucleotide away, making a read error possible. V gene TRBV11-2 combines with J gene TRBJ1-1; 9 nucleotides line up with TRBD1. Germline assignment: CDR1 SGHAT and CDR2 FQNNGV. V shed 0 bases and J 3 bases; nucleotides not matched to a gene: 8. CDR3 length: 17 residues. The CDR3 coding sequence is TGTGCCAGCAGCTTAGAACAGGGGGCGAAAAGGCACACTGAAGCTTTCTTT. Encoded protein: CASSLEQGAKRHTEAFF.

The chain recombines TRBV5-4 with TRBJ2-5, with a weak D call TRBD2 (5 bases). Per germline, CDR1 SGHNT and CDR2 YYREEE (reference sequence). This CDR3 spans 14 amino acids. Trimming cost V 2 bases and J 3 bases, with 11 bases left between them. This CDR3 reads CASSFPRGEETQYF. The CDR3 nucleotides are TGTGCCAGCAGCTTTCCTCGGGGTGAAGAGACCCAGTACTTC.

This clonotype was picked up many times. The V call is TRBV12-3 or TRBV12-4, the J call TRBJ2-7, with D perhaps matching TRBD1 (6 bases). V lost 7 bases to trimming and J lost 5 bases, with 12 bases between them. The CDR3 sequence is 12 residues long. The CDR3 coding sequence is TGTGCCAGCACCCCGGGACACCACGAGCAGTACTTC. This gives the protein CASTPGHHEQYF.

Ten or more counts support this clonotype. The J gene is TRBJ1-2, the V gene TRBV11-2; D gene ambiguous. The CDR3 extends over 15 amino acids. With 6 bases removed from V and 1 base from J, the gap between germline ends came to 15 bases. The germline V gene has CDR1 SGHAT and CDR2 FQNNGV. The CDR3 spells CASSKKGGINYGYTF. In DNA form, the CDR3 reads TGTGCCAGCAGTAAAAAGGGAGGAATTAACTATGGCTACACCTTC.

This clonotype was seen at least ten times. This chain joins TRBV13 and TRBJ2-1; the D gene is possibly TRBD2 (6 bases). V gave up 6 bases and J gave up 7 bases, with 19 bases separating them. The CDR3 extends over 15 amino acids. CDR1 is PRHDT, CDR2 FYEKMQ, per germline (reference sequence). The CDR3 sequence is CASRRTGEGRNEQFF. CDR3 DNA: TGTGCCAGCAGGAGAACGGGCGAAGGGAGGAATGAGCAGTTCTTC.

There are many counts of this clonotype. J is TRBJ1-3 and V is TRBV20-1; D might be TRBD1 (5 bases). Germline V gene data show CDR1 as DFQATT and CDR2 as SNEGSKA (reference sequence). CDR3 length: 13 amino acids. The germline V and J ends were trimmed by 6 bases and 11 bases, with 20 bases remaining between them. For the CDR3, the DNA is TGCAGTGCAAGTAGGCCGGGGGATAGGGCCATATATTTT. Protein sequence: CSASRPGDRAIYF.

V is TRBV3-1 and J is TRBJ2-1; 10 nucleotides align to TRBD2. J gave up 4 bases and V 4 bases, and 4 bases lay outside the gene matches. There are 15 residues in the CDR3. Germline V gene sequence: CDR1 LGHDT, CDR2 YNNKEL (reference sequence). The CDR3 bases are TGTGCCAGCAGCCGGGATAGCGGGGGGTACAATGAGCAGTTCTTC. The encoded protein is CASSRDSGGYNEQFF.

The J gene is TRBJ2-5, the V gene TRBV20-1; no definite D call. The CDR3 has 15 amino acids. With 0 bases removed from V and 5 bases from J, the gap between germline ends came to 16 bases. Germline-derived CDR1 and CDR2 are DFQATT and SNEGSKA (reference sequence). This CDR3 is CSARDPSGRWETQYF. For the CDR3, the DNA is TGCAGTGCTAGAGATCCCTCCGGCCGGTGGGAGACCCAGTACTTC.

About this clonotype: Possible read error: a much larger clone is one base away. The CDR3 reads CASSVAGGRRNEQYF. CDR3 nucleotides: TGCGCCAGCAGTGTTGCGGGGGGGCGTCGAAATGAGCAGTACTTC. J is TRBJ2-7 and V is TRBV10-1; 9 nucleotides match TRBD2. This CDR3 spans 15 amino acids. From germline, CDR1 is WNHNN and CDR2 SYGVQD (reference sequence). The junction had 11 bases not matched to a gene; V was cut back by 4 bases and J by 7 bases.

This clonotype occurred many times. The V and J genes are TRBV6-5 and TRBJ1-6, with D unclear. Germline V gene sequence: CDR1 MNHEY, CDR2 SVGAGI. This CDR3 spans 12 amino acids. V lost 0 bases and J 7 bases, leaving 1 base between the germline ends. This CDR3 is CASSYSNSPLHF. The CDR3 bases are TGTGCCAGCAGTTACTCCAATTCACCCCTCCACTTT.

The table lists this clonotype with many counts. The gene calls are TRBV11-2 and TRBJ2-5; D ambiguous. The CDR3 totals 13 residues. The ends were cut back, 5 bases at V and 5 bases at J, with 12 bases in the middle. In germline, CDR1 is SGHAT, CDR2 FQNNGV. The CDR3 bases are TGTGCCAGCAGCGCCTCAGCTTCGGAGACCCAGTACTTC. Translated, it gives CASSASASETQYF.